These 27 T cell receptor beta chains originate from one sample sequenced in a study of T cells in women clearing cervical HPV infection. The repertoire was sequenced with immunoSEQ multiplex PCR; TCRdb's copy has only in-frame clones and lacks some. This specimen shows just over 20,000 clones; the ten leading clones hold 5%. Sample: blood buffy coat. All receptors come from a woman aged 18-69 years with a cervical HPV16 infection that either progressed to CIN3+ or cleared (not recorded which).

A remark on this clone: The read comes to an end 3 residues before the CDR3 does, leaving the germline J gene to fill in the end. The chain is built from TRBV11-2 and TRBJ2-2; TRBD1 aligns across 7 bases. This CDR3 has 15 residues. Germline V CDR1 and CDR2: SGHAT, FQNNGV. This CDR3 reads CASSHSTGMNEKLFF. CDR3 bases read: TGTGCCAGCAGTCATTCGACAGGGATGAATGAAAAG. Looking up the rest from reference TRBV11-2 and TRBJ2-2 gives the full variable domain: EAGVAQSPRYKIIEKRQSVAFWCNPISGHATLYWYQQILGQGPKLLIQFQNNGVVDDSQLPKDRFSAERLKGVDSTLKIQPAKLEDSAVYLCASSHSTGMNEKLFFGEGSRLTVL.

With respect to this clone: The read terminates 3 residues ahead of where the CDR3 ends, so the germline J gene completes it. The chain links TRBV11-2 to TRBJ1-1, with D uncertain. Germline V gene data show CDR1 as SGHAT and CDR2 as FQNNGV. The CDR3 has 13 residues. The part of the CDR3 DNA that was read is TGTGCCAGCAGCTTAGATGGAGGGCGGGCT. Translation: CASSLDGGRA. The entire CDR3 protein reads CASSLDGGRAAFF.

Concerning this clone itself: The read is 3 residues too short to cover the CDR3 end, so that end is filled in from the germline J gene. The genes are TRBV20-1 and TRBJ1-4, with TRBD1 identical over 11 bases. V dropped 4 bases and J dropped 8; count of bases not matched to a gene: 9. In germline, CDR1 is DFQATT, CDR2 SNEGSKA (reference sequence). The CDR3 is made up of 15 amino acids. CDR3 sequence: CSATPGTGGSEKLFF. The CDR3 bases that were read are TGCAGTGCTACTCCCGGGACAGGGGGTTCCGAAAAA.

A remark on this clone: With the read ending 3 residues before the CDR3 end, the germline J gene is used to fill in that end. The V call is TRBV5-5, the J call TRBJ1-2; D ambiguous. The germline gives CDR1 SGHKS, CDR2 YYEKEE (reference sequence). The germline V and J ends were trimmed by 6 bases and 6 bases, with 9 bases remaining between them. The CDR3 is 11 amino acids. The sequenced part of the CDR3 DNA is TGTGCCAGCACCTGGGCCCATGGC. It codes for CASTWAHG. The entire CDR3 is CASTWAHGYTF.

With respect to this clone: The read terminates 3 residues before the CDR3 end, so the remaining end is supplied by the germline J gene. This chain joins TRBV2 and TRBJ1-5, with 9 bases matching TRBD1. The CDR3 loop spans 18 amino acids. Germline V gene data show CDR1 as SNHLY and CDR2 as FYNNEI. Germline trimming cut 6 bases from V and 3 bases from J; bases unmatched to any gene: 15. The CDR3 bases that were read are TGTGCCAGCAGCGAACCCTGGACAGGGGAGGGGAACAATCAGCCC. Amino acid sequence: CASSEPWTGEGNNQP. The CDR3, in full, reads CASSEPWTGEGNNQPQHF.

The part of the CDR3 DNA that was read is TGCAGCGCTATGACAGGGGACAATTCACCC. Protein sequence: CSAMTGDNSP. In full, the CDR3 reads CSAMTGDNSPLHF. The chain joins TRBV29-1 to TRBJ1-6, with 8 bases aligning to TRBD1. The CDR3 extends 3 residues past the end of the read, so its final part is completed from the germline J gene. The length of the CDR3 is 13 residues. CDR1 is SQVTM, CDR2 ANQGSEA, per germline. J lost 7 bases, V lost 7 bases, and 6 bases had no gene match.

On this clone itself: The read ends 3 residues before the CDR3 terminus; that terminus is restored from the germline J gene. This sequence joins TRBV20-1 and TRBJ2-7; D remains ambiguous. Germline V CDR1 and CDR2: DFQATT, SNEGSKA (reference sequence). The CDR3 totals 12 residues. V dropped 0 bases and J dropped 5 bases, with 8 bases sitting between them. The sequenced CDR3 bases are TGCAGTGCTAGAGAGGGCACCCACGAG. Amino acid sequence: CSAREGTHE. The CDR3 in full is CSAREGTHEQYF.

As for this clone: The read ends 3 residues shy of where the CDR3 ends; the end is completed using the germline J gene. The chain couples TRBV7-8 to TRBJ2-6; 7 bases are a match to TRBD2. CDR3 length equals 18 residues. CDR1 SGHVS and CDR2 FQNEAQ come from the germline V gene. V gave up 1 base and J gave up 0 bases; unmatched junction bases: 6. CDR3 DNA, as far as it was read: TGTGCCAGCAGCTTAGTTGGACTAGATTTCTCTGGGGCCAACGTC. Its protein is CASSLVGLDFSGANV. The entire CDR3 protein is CASSLVGLDFSGANVLTF.

As concerns this clone: Germline is not matched at one junction end, which may reflect a read error. The read halts 3 residues ahead of the CDR3 end, with the missing end drawn from the germline J gene. The sample carries other DNA sequences with the same CDR3. V and J are TRBV2 and TRBJ1-3; D is unresolved. This CDR3 is built from 13 residues. The germline CDR1 and CDR2 sequences are SNHLY and FYNNEI. The CDR3 loop reads CASKGRNGNTIYF. The CDR3 DNA, read in part, is TGTGCCAGCAAGGGCAGGAACGGAAACACG.

In the case of this clone: One end of the junction is discordant with germline, which a read error may explain. The read halts 3 residues ahead of the CDR3 end, with the missing end drawn from the germline J gene. The chain carries TRBV4-2 and TRBJ2-2, with 16 bases aligning to TRBD2. Germline V CDR1 and CDR2: LGHNA, YNFKEQ. This CDR3 region has 17 residues. This CDR3 reads CASSSGTSGGAGGELFF. CDR3 DNA (partial): TGCGCCAGCAGCAGCGGGACTAGCGGGGGGGCAGGCGGGGAG.

To note about this clone: The read ends 3 residues shy of where the CDR3 ends; the end is completed using the germline J gene. The chain employs TRBV5-1 and TRBJ2-4; 7 bases are shared with TRBD2. The germline gives CDR1 SGHRS, CDR2 YFSETQ. The CDR3 totals 16 residues. J gave up 6 bases and V 2 bases, and 11 bases lay outside the gene matches. CDR3 amino acids: CASSFPGAGDPNIQYF. CDR3 DNA (partial): TGCGCCAGCAGCTTCCCCGGGGCGGGGGATCCAAACATT.

Note on this clone: Sequencing ends 3 residues short of the CDR3 end; the germline J gene provides the rest. The chain combines TRBV19 with TRBJ1-1, with 11 bases that match TRBD1. This CDR3 comprises 15 residues. The germline V gene has CDR1 LNHDA and CDR2 SQIVND (reference sequence). The V gene end was trimmed by 5 bases and the J gene end by 6 bases; junction bases not matched to a gene: 8. CDR3 bases read: TGTGCCAGTAGTCCAAGGACAGGGGGCGGCTCTGAA. Translated: CASSPRTGGGSE. The CDR3 in its entirety is CASSPRTGGGSEAFF.

Concerning this clone itself: The read comes to an end 3 residues before the CDR3 does, leaving the germline J gene to fill in the end. The chain couples TRBV28 to TRBJ2-1; TRBD2 agrees at 7 bases. The CDR3 has 19 residues. Germline V gene data show CDR1 as MDHEN and CDR2 as SYDVKM. V was pared by 6 bases and J by 2 bases, with 19 bases of the junction left unmatched. The CDR3 is CASRPSLLRAGVTYNEQFF. The sequenced part of the CDR3 DNA is TGTGCCAGCAGACCCTCACTTCTGCGGGCGGGAGTCACCTACAATGAG.

CDR3 DNA (partial): TGCAGTGCCAACCCCGAGGGACAGGGGACTGAA. Amino acid sequence: CSANPEGQGTE. The entire CDR3 reads CSANPEGQGTEAFF. This rearrangement joins TRBV20-1 to TRBJ1-1, with 10 bases lining up with TRBD1. Read sequence stops 3 residues before the CDR3 end, and the germline J gene provides the missing end. With V trimmed by 6 bases and J by 5 bases, 9 bases remained unmatched. In germline, CDR1 is DFQATT, CDR2 SNEGSKA (reference sequence). The CDR3 extends over 14 amino acids.

In regard to this clone: A read error may account for a junction end that differs from germline. The read falls 3 residues short of the CDR3 end, and the missing part is taken from the germline J gene. This chain joins TRBV4-2 and TRBJ1-4; D might be TRBD1 (6 bases). Germline V lookup: CDR1 LGHNA, CDR2 YNFKEQ. CDR3 size: 14 residues. CDR3 DNA (partial): TGCGCCAGCAGCCTGGACAGTAGGCATGAAAAA. Amino acids: CASSLDSRHEK. The whole CDR3 reads CASSLDSRHEKLFF.

Of note for this clone: The read comes to an end 3 residues before the CDR3 does, leaving the germline J gene to fill in the end. V gene TRBV7-8 combines with J gene TRBJ2-5, with TRBD1 matching 8 bases. Germline CDR1 and CDR2: SGHVS and FQNEAQ. The CDR3 has 17 amino acids. The V and J ends lost 5 bases and 2 bases, in that order; junction bases with no gene match: 13. The DNA read from the CDR3 is TGTGCCAGCAGCACCAGACAGGGGATAGTCAATCAAGAGACC. It specifies CASSTRQGIVNQET. The entire CDR3 protein reads CASSTRQGIVNQETQYF.

Remarks on this clone: From the germline J gene comes the end of the CDR3, since the read stops 3 residues before it. The V call is TRBV19, the J call TRBJ2-1; 9 bases fit TRBD2. The CDR3 covers 16 residues. Germline assignment: CDR1 LNHDA and CDR2 SQIVND (reference sequence). Germline trimming cut 3 bases from V and 4 bases from J; bases unmatched to any gene: 7. CDR3 amino acids: CASSMGSGSLYNEQFF. The CDR3 bases that were read are TGTGCCAGTAGTATGGGTAGCGGGAGCCTTTACAATGAG.

Comments on this clone: The read falls 3 residues short of the CDR3 end, and the missing part is taken from the germline J gene. This sequence joins TRBV19 and TRBJ2-3; D is ambiguous. Looked up from germline, CDR1 is LNHDA and CDR2 is SQIVND (reference sequence). The CDR3 has 14 residues. The sequenced CDR3 bases are TGTGCCAGTAGGCATGACGGTAGCAATCAGCCG. The encoded protein is CASRHDGSNQP. The full CDR3 is CASRHDGSNQPQYF.

On this clone: The read ends 3 residues before the CDR3 terminus; that terminus is restored from the germline J gene. The rearrangement links TRBV20-1 to TRBJ1-1; tentative D call: TRBD1 (6 bases). Germline CDR1 DFQATT, CDR2 SNEGSKA (reference sequence). Trimming took off 6 bases at V and 0 bases at J, with 23 bases between the two ends. The CDR3 has 17 amino acids. The DNA read from the CDR3 is TGCAGTGCGCCCTCCCCCGCGGGGGCGCGAATGAACACTGAA. Amino acids: CSAPSPAGARMNTE. The full CDR3 reads CSAPSPAGARMNTEAFF.

In the case of this clone: The read terminates 3 residues before the CDR3 end, so the remaining end is supplied by the germline J gene. The genes are TRBV6-4 and TRBJ2-3, with 9 nucleotides matching TRBD2. The CDR3 is made up of 15 amino acids. Trimming removed 5 bases from V and 0 bases from J; junction bases left unmatched: 3. The V gene's germline CDR1 is MRHNA and CDR2 SNTAGT. The covered CDR3 bases are TGTGCCAGCAGTCCCGCGGGGGGGAGCACAGATACG. It is translated as CASSPAGGSTDT. Given in full, the CDR3 is CASSPAGGSTDTQYF.

On this clone itself: Read sequence stops 3 residues before the CDR3 end, and the germline J gene provides the missing end. This rearrangement joins TRBV12-3 or TRBV12-4 to TRBJ2-3, with D perhaps matching TRBD1 (6 bases). The CDR3 runs to 13 residues. The germline V and J ends were trimmed by 10 bases and 2 bases, with 13 bases remaining between them. The DNA read from the CDR3 is TGTGCCACCTACAGGGATCCCACAGATACG. Encoded protein: CATYRDPTDT. Given in full, the CDR3 is CATYRDPTDTQYF.

In regard to this clone: The read gets to within 3 residues of the CDR3 end, and the germline J gene fills in the rest. The V gene is TRBV7-2, the J gene TRBJ1-2; no reliable D call. CDR1 and CDR2 from the germline V gene are SGHTA and FQGNSA. This CDR3 has 12 residues. CDR3 sequence: CASSQSTDTYTF. The CDR3 DNA, read in part, is TGTGCCAGCAGCCAGAGCACAGATACC.

Notes on this clone: The missing CDR3 end, 3 residues past where the read stops, is filled in from the germline J gene. The rearrangement joins TRBV6-2 or TRBV6-3 to TRBJ1-1, with 7 bases lining up with TRBD1. CDR1 is MNHEY and CDR2 is SVGEGT in the germline V gene. The CDR3 consists of 12 residues. The CDR3 DNA, read in part, is TGTGCCAGCAGTCTCGGACAGGCAGAA. Its translation: CASSLGQAE. The full CDR3 is CASSLGQAEAFF.

About this clone: Read sequence stops 3 residues before the CDR3 end, and the germline J gene provides the missing end. The chain employs TRBV4-1 and TRBJ1-1, with D perhaps TRBD1 (6 bases). Germline V gene data show CDR1 as MGHRA and CDR2 as YSYEKL. The CDR3 spans 14 residues. The ends were cut back, 6 bases at V and 0 bases at J, with 11 bases in the middle. The CDR3: CASRGRTVNTEAFF. CDR3 DNA (partial): TGCGCCAGCAGAGGGAGGACAGTGAACACTGAA.

With respect to this clone: The sequenced fragment ends 3 residues before the CDR3 boundary, so the rest is inferred from the germline J gene. The gene calls are TRBV7-6 and TRBJ2-3, with a weak D call TRBD2 (5 bases). The germline V gene encodes CDR1 SGHVS and CDR2 FNYEAQ. The V end lost 0 bases, the J end lost 4 bases, and 11 bases lay between the germline ends. The CDR3 is 15 amino acids. The CDR3 bases that were read are TGTGCCAGCAGCTTAGCGTGGCTAGCCGCAGATACG. This translates into CASSLAWLAADT. From start to end, the CDR3 is CASSLAWLAADTQYF.

About this clone: The read is 3 residues too short to cover the CDR3 end, so that end is filled in from the germline J gene. This chain joins TRBV5-1 and TRBJ1-1, with a tentative D call TRBD1 (5 bases). Germline CDR1 and CDR2: SGHRS and YFSETQ. The CDR3 is 14 amino acids. The CDR3 here is CASSLALSQGEAFF. The CDR3 DNA, read in part, is TGCGCCAGCAGCTTGGCCCTATCGCAGGGAGAA.

As to this clone: The read ends 3 residues before the CDR3 terminus; that terminus is restored from the germline J gene. The rearrangement uses TRBV30 and TRBJ2-3, with D perhaps matching TRBD2 (5 bases). Trimming pared 1 base from V and 4 bases from J, leaving 18 bases between. This CDR3 is built from 16 residues. Looked up from germline, CDR1 is GTSNPN and CDR2 is SVGIG (reference sequence). The CDR3 bases that were read are TGTGCCTGGAGTGATCCGGGTGGACTCAGCCCAGATACG. This translates into CAWSDPGGLSPDT. From start to end, the CDR3 is CAWSDPGGLSPDTQYF.